Listed below are T cell receptor beta chains from one sample, sequenced in a study of cytomegalovirus exposure and HLA in healthy donors. This table comes from immunoSEQ multiplex PCR, and its TCRdb copy is limited to in-frame clones, with some not included. The repertoire holds tens of thousands of clones, roughly 77% seen once, with around 15% in the top ten. Sequenced sample: PBMCs. Source of these receptors: a woman in her thirties or forties in good health and CMV-seropositive. Each CDR3 is given with its conserved first and last residue. A D gene is named only where the DNA matches it firmly. A row's size may be missing; if present it is once, few, many or a size class.

TRBJ2-1,TRBV14,NA,TRBD2,19,CASSQGPGLAGGLLYEQFF,TGTGCCAGCAGCCAAGGACCGGGACTAGCGGGAGGCCTTTTGTATGAGCAGTTCTTC
TRBJ1-5,TRBV5-6,NA,NA,15,CASSLGPGSNQPQHF,TGTGCCAGCAGCTTGGGCCCAGGGAGCAATCAGCCCCAGCATTTT
TRBJ1-4,TRBV18,NA,NA,17,CASSPESSAVSNEKLFF,TGTGCCAGCTCACCAGAGAGCAGCGCGGTGTCTAATGAAAAACTGTTTTTT
TRBJ2-7,TRBV6-5,NA,NA,15,CASSSSWQNYYEQYF,TGTGCCAGCAGTTCCTCATGGCAGAATTATTACGAGCAGTACTTC
TRBJ1-1,TRBV6-5,NA,NA,14,CASSSRGGDTEAFF,TGTGCCAGCAGTTCCCGTGGAGGGGACACTGAAGCTTTCTTT
TRBJ2-1,TRBV7-9,NA,NA,13,CASLKDFYNEQFF,TGTGCCAGCCTTAAGGACTTCTACAATGAGCAGTTCTTC
TRBJ1-5,TRBV7-2,NA,NA,15,CASSLAGTFNQPQHF,TGTGCCAGCAGCTTAGCGGGCACATTCAATCAGCCCCAGCATTTT
TRBJ1-1,TRBV30,NA,NA,17,CAWRGRAGVTVNTEAFF,TGTGCCTGGAGGGGACGGGCGGGGGTAACTGTGAACACTGAAGCTTTCTTT
TRBJ1-5,TRBV7-9,NA,TRBD1,19,CASSLTAGQGVSLDQPQHF,TGTGCCAGCAGCCTAACTGCGGGACAGGGGGTCAGCCTCGATCAGCCCCAGCATTTT
TRBJ2-6,TRBV28,NA,TRBD1,19,CASSIPSGTVGLGANVLTF,TGTGCCAGCAGTATCCCGTCCGGGACAGTGGGGCTTGGGGCCAACGTCCTGACTTTC
TRBJ1-3,TRBV28,NA,TRBD1,18,CASSLGTGQGLGGNTIYF,TGTGCCAGCAGCTTAGGGACCGGACAGGGCCTCGGTGGAAACACCATATATTTT
TRBJ2-3,TRBV7-8,once,TRBD1,15,CASSHPGQSTDTQYF,TGTGCCAGCAGCCACCCGGGACAGAGCACAGATACGCAGTATTTT
TRBJ2-6,TRBV6-5,NA,NA,14,CASSPNSGANVLTF,TGTGCCAGCAGTCCAAACTCTGGGGCCAACGTCCTGACTTTC
TRBJ2-7,TRBV2,NA,TRBD2,15,CASRPIAGGSYEQYF,TGTGCCAGCAGACCCATAGCGGGAGGATCCTACGAGCAGTACTTC
TRBJ1-2,TRBV28,few,NA,16,CASSTLDKAAGRSYTF,TGTGCCAGCAGTACACTCGACAAGGCCGCCGGGAGGAGCTACACCTTC
TRBJ1-1,TRBV7-9,few,TRBD1,19,CASSLAPGGRTLPNTEAFF,TGTGCCAGCAGCTTAGCCCCAGGGGGCCGAACCCTCCCGAACACTGAAGCTTTCTTT
TRBJ2-7,TRBV28,NA,TRBD1,14,CASSFRGLSYEQYF,TGTGCCAGCAGTTTCAGGGGGCTCTCCTACGAGCAGTACTTC
TRBJ2-7,TRBV28,NA,TRBD2,14,CASSFYSGSGEQYF,TGTGCCAGCAGTTTTTATAGCGGGAGTGGCGAGCAGTACTTC
TRBJ2-2,TRBV5-4,few,TRBD2,18,CASSLFKGGGARTGELFF,TGTGCCAGCAGCTTGTTCAAAGGCGGGGGGGCTAGGACCGGGGAGCTGTTTTTT
TRBJ2-1,TRBV4-2,NA,NA,15,CASSQDQGGYNEQFF,TGTGCCAGCAGCCAAGACCAGGGCGGTTATAATGAGCAGTTCTTC
TRBJ2-7,TRBV19,NA,NA,13,CASSVGRAYEQYF,TGTGCCAGTAGTGTTGGGAGAGCCTACGAGCAGTACTTC
TRBJ2-5,TRBV9,few,NA,13,CASSVAVQETQYF,TGTGCCAGCAGCGTGGCGGTACAAGAGACCCAGTACTTC
TRBJ2-1,TRBV6-6,NA,TRBD2,14,CASGLAGGPYEQFF,TGTGCCAGCGGGTTAGCGGGAGGGCCTTATGAGCAGTTCTTC
TRBJ1-6,TRBV5-6,NA,TRBD1,18,CASTGTDRQSSYNSPLHF,TGTGCCAGCACCGGGACAGACCGCCAAAGCTCCTATAATTCACCCCTCCACTTT
TRBJ2-7,TRBV11-3,NA,NA,14,CASSLTGSNYEQYF,TGTGCCAGCAGCTTAACAGGGTCGAACTACGAGCAGTACTTC
TRBJ1-3,TRBV4-2,few,NA,17,CASSQEGSGGTGNTIYF,TGTGCCAGCAGCCAAGAGGGGAGCGGAGGGACGGGAAACACCATATATTTT
TRBJ2-1,TRBV6-5,NA,TRBD2,15,CASSPLAGGYNEQFF,TGTGCCAGCAGCCCGCTAGCGGGAGGCTACAATGAGCAGTTCTTC
TRBJ1-1,TRBV11-2,once,TRBD1,15,CASSLTGTGVTEAFF,TGTGCCAGCAGCTTGACCGGGACAGGGGTAACTGAAGCTTTCTTT
TRBJ2-7,TRBV29-1,few,NA,14,CSVGEGQGSYEQYF,TGCAGCGTTGGCGAGGGTCAGGGGAGCTACGAGCAGTACTTC
TRBJ2-7,TRBV29-1,NA,NA,13,CSVEVAAGGEQYF,TGCAGCGTTGAAGTGGCGGCAGGAGGCGAGCAGTACTTC
TRBJ1-1,TRBV29-1,NA,NA,12,CSDRGAGTEAFF,TGCAGCGACCGGGGGGCTGGGACTGAAGCTTTCTTT
TRBJ2-7,TRBV4-1,NA,TRBD2,16,CASSQDRGVTAYEQYF,TGCGCCAGCAGCCAAGATCGGGGGGTAACGGCGTACGAGCAGTACTTC
TRBJ2-3,TRBV5-4,NA,TRBD2,18,CASSSPERLAGVADTQYF,TGTGCCAGCAGTTCCCCTGAACGACTAGCGGGAGTCGCAGATACGCAGTATTTT
TRBJ2-3,TRBV9,once,NA,14,CASSVGRVKDTQYF,TGTGCCAGCAGCGTAGGCAGGGTTAAAGATACGCAGTATTTT
TRBJ1-1,TRBV7-3,NA,TRBD1,18,CASSSPGQGARSSTEAFF,TGTGCCAGCAGCTCCCCCGGACAGGGGGCGCGTTCGAGTACTGAAGCTTTCTTT
TRBJ2-7,TRBV15,NA,TRBD2,13,CATGTSASYEQYF,TGTGCCACCGGGACTAGCGCCTCCTACGAGCAGTACTTC
TRBJ1-5,TRBV30,NA,NA,13,CACNPGFDQPQHF,TGTGCCTGTAACCCGGGGTTCGATCAGCCCCAGCATTTT
TRBJ1-1,TRBV15,NA,NA,14,CATSRAGAAAEAFF,TGTGCCACCAGCAGAGCAGGGGCTGCGGCTGAAGCTTTCTTT
TRBJ2-7,TRBV4-1,NA,TRBD1,17,CASSQAWGTGGTYEQYF,TGCGCCAGCAGCCAAGCTTGGGGGACAGGGGGGACCTACGAGCAGTACTTC
TRBJ2-7,TRBV4-3,few,NA,14,CASSQVAFPYEQYF,TGCGCCAGCAGCCAAGTGGCCTTTCCCTACGAGCAGTACTTC
TRBJ1-1,TRBV6-4,NA,TRBD1,13,CASSRDSNTEAFF,TGTGCCAGCAGTAGGGACAGTAACACTGAAGCTTTCTTT
TRBJ2-5,TRBV5-1,once,NA,14,CASSSGSGLETQYF,TGCGCCAGCAGCTCGGGGTCGGGGTTGGAGACCCAGTACTTC
TRBJ2-1,TRBV5-1,few,NA,14,CASSLELGVDEQFF,TGCGCCAGCAGCTTGGAACTAGGCGTCGATGAGCAGTTCTTC
TRBJ2-7,TRBV4-3,NA,TRBD2,16,CASSQEGRAGAYEQYF,TGCGCCAGCAGCCAAGAGGGCAGGGCGGGGGCCTACGAGCAGTACTTC
TRBJ1-1,TRBV25-1,NA,TRBD1,12,CASRDRNTEAFF,TGTGCCAGCCGGGACAGAAACACTGAAGCTTTCTTT
TRBJ2-1,TRBV11-2,NA,NA,13,CASSSFSYNEQFF,TGTGCCAGCAGCTCCTTTAGCTACAATGAGCAGTTCTTC
TRBJ1-1,TRBV28,NA,NA,11,CGASLNTEAFF,TGTGGGGCCTCCCTGAACACTGAAGCTTTCTTT
TRBJ2-1,TRBV7-9,NA,TRBD2,18,CASSIHGLAGSSYNEQFF,TGTGCCAGCAGCATTCACGGCCTAGCGGGCAGCTCCTACAATGAGCAGTTCTTC
TRBJ1-2,TRBV7-9,NA,NA,13,CASSFTGGDGYTF,TGTGCCAGCAGCTTCACGGGGGGCGATGGCTACACCTTC
TRBJ2-7,TRBV7-7,NA,TRBD1,15,CASSVRDRGDYEQYF,TGTGCTAGCAGTGTCCGGGACAGGGGTGACTACGAGCAGTACTTC